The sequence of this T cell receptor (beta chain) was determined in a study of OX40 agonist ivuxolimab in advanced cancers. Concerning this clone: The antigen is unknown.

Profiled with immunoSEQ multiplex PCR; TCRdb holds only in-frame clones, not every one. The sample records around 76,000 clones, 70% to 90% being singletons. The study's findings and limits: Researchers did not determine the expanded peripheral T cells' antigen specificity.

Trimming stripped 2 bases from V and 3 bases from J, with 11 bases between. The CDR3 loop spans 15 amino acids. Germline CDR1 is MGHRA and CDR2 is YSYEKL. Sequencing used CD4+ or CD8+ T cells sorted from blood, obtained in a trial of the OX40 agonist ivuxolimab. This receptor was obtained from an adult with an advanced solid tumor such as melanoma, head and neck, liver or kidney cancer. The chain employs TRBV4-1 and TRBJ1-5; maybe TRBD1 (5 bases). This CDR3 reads CASSQLGLINQPQHF. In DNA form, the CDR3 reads TGCGCCAGCAGCCAATTGGGACTGATCAATCAGCCCCAGCATTTT.